This section outlines one TCR beta chain sequence together with its context. Assay: immunoSEQ multiplex PCR; the TCRdb copy retains only in-frame clones and omits some. Among 2 million to 2.5 million clones, roughly 95% were seen once, and the ten largest hold about 0.13%. Trimming took off 5 bases at V and 0 bases at J, with 10 bases between the two ends. In germline, CDR1 is SEHNR, CDR2 FQNEAQ (reference sequence). The CDR3 is 14 residues long. These data come from a study of shared clonotypes between healthy human individuals. Source material: naive CD4+ T cells sorted from blood. Subset of the sample: CD45RA+ positively selected. The clonotype originates from a man between 18 and 35 years old in good health. The chain couples TRBV7-9 to TRBJ1-1, with D tentatively TRBD1 (5 bases). CDR3 region: CASSPGRVNTEAFF. The CDR3 DNA is TGTGCCAGCAGCCCGGGACGGGTGAACACTGAAGCTTTCTTT.